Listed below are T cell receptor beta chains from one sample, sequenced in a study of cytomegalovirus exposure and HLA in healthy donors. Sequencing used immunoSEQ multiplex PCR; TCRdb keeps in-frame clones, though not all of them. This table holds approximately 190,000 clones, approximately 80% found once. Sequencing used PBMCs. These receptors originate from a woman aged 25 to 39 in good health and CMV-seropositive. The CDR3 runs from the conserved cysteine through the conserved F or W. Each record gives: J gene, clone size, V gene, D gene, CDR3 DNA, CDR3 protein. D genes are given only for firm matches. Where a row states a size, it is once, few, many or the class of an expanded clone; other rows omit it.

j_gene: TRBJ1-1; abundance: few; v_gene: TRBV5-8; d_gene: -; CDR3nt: TGTGCCAGCAGCCCTGTGGGCAGGCTGGACACTGAAGCTTTCTTT; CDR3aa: CASSPVGRLDTEAFF
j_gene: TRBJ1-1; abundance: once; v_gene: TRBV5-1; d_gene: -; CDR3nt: TGCGCCAGCAGCTTGGTTGAAGGGGGTGAAGCTTTCTTT; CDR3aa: CASSLVEGGEAFF
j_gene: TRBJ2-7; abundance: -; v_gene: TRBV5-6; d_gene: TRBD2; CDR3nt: TGTGCCAGCAGCGTTAGCGGGCTCGAGCAGTACTTC; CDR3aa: CASSVSGLEQYF
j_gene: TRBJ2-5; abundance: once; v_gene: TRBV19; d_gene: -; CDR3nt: TGTGCCAGTAGTATATCTGCGGAGACCCAGTACTTC; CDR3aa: CASSISAETQYF
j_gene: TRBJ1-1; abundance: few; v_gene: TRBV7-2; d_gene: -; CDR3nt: TGTGCCAGCAGCTTCGTAGGAAGGGGTAAACTGCGAAACACTGAAGCTTTCTTT; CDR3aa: CASSFVGRGKLRNTEAFF
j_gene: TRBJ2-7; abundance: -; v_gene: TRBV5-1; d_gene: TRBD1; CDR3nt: TGCGCCACCAAAATACAGGGGCACTCCTACGAGCAGTACTTC; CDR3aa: CATKIQGHSYEQYF
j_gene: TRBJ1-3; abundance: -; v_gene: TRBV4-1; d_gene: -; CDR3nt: TGCGCCAGCAGCCAAGACCTCTCTGGAAACACCATATATTTT; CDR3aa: CASSQDLSGNTIYF
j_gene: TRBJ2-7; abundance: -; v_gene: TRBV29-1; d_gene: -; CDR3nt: TGCAGCGCTCAGACAGGAGACTACGAGCAGTACTTC; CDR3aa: CSAQTGDYEQYF
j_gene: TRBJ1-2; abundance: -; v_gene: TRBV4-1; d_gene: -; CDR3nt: TGCGCCAGCAGCCAGGCTCAGGATTTGGGCGGGGGGCCTTATGGCTACACCTTC; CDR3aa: CASSQAQDLGGGPYGYTF
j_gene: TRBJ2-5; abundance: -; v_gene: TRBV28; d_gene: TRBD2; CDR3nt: TGTGCCACCTCCTACTTATCAGCGGGAGACCAAGAGACCCAGTACTTC; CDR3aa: CATSYLSAGDQETQYF
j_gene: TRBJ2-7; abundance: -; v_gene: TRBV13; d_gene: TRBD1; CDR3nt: TGTGCCAGCAGCTTAGTGGGACAGGGTTACGAGCAGTACTTC; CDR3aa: CASSLVGQGYEQYF
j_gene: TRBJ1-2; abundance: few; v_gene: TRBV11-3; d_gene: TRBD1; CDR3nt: TGTGCCAGCAGCTCATTAACAGGGGGAACGGGTAGTGGCTACACCTTC; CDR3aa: CASSSLTGGTGSGYTF
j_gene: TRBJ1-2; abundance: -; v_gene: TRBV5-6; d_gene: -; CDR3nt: TGTGCCAGCAGCTTCCCTGGACAGCGCAATGGCTACACCTTC; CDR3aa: CASSFPGQRNGYTF
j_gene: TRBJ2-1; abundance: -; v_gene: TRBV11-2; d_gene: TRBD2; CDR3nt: TGTGCCAGCAGCTATACCGGGACTAGCGGTATCTACAATGAGCAGTTCTTC; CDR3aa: CASSYTGTSGIYNEQFF
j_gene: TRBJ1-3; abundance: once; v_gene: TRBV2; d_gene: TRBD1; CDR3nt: TGTGCCAGCAGTGTATCGAGGACCGGGACAGGGGAAGGAAACACCATATATTTT; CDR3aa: CASSVSRTGTGEGNTIYF
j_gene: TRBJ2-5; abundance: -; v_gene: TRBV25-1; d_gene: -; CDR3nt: TGTGCCAGCAGTGGTCAGGGGTTTGGGGAGACCCAGTACTTC; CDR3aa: CASSGQGFGETQYF
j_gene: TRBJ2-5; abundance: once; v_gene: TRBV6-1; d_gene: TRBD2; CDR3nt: TGTGCCAGCAGTGAAGTAGCGGGAGGTGGGGGGGAGACCCAGTACTTC; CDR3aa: CASSEVAGGGGETQYF
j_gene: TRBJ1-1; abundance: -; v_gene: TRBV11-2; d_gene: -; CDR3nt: TGTGCCAGCAACCACAGGGATAGAACTGAAGCTTTCTTT; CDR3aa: CASNHRDRTEAFF
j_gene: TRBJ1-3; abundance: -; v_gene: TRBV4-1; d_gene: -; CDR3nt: TGCGCCAGCAGCACAGGGAGCGCTCGTGTAAACACCATATATTTT; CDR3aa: CASSTGSARVNTIYF
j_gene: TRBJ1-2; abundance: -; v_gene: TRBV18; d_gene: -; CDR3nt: TGTGCCAGCTCATCGGAACAGGGCTTGGGAGGCTACACCTTC; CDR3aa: CASSSEQGLGGYTF
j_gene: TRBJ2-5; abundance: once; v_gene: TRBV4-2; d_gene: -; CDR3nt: TGTGCCAGCAGCCAAGATAGGGACGACAGGCCTGGAGAGACCCAGTACTTC; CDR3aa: CASSQDRDDRPGETQYF
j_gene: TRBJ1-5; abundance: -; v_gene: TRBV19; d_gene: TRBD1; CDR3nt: TGTGCCAGTACCAATTTGGGGACAGGGCTCAATCAGCCCCAGCATTTT; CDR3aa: CASTNLGTGLNQPQHF
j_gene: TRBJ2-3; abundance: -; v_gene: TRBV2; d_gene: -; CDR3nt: TGTGCCAGCAGTCAGGGAACAGTCACAGATACGCAGTATTTT; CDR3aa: CASSQGTVTDTQYF
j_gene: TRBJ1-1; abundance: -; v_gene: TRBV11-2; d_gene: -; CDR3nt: TGTGCCAGCAGCCGTTACACTGAAGCTTTCTTT; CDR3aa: CASSRYTEAFF
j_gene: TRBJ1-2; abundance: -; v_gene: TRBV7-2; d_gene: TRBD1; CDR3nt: TGTGCCAGCAGCGTACAGGGGGCCGGCTATGGCTACACCTTC; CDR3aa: CASSVQGAGYGYTF
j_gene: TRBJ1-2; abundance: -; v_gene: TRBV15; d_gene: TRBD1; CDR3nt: TGTGCCACCGAAGGGACAGACGATGGCTACACCTTC; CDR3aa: CATEGTDDGYTF
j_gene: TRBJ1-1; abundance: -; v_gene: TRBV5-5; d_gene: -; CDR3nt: TGTGCCAGCAGCGTTTTGACAGCGCCTGAAGCTTTCTTT; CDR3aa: CASSVLTAPEAFF
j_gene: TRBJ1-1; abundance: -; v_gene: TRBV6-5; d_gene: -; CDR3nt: TGTGCCAGCACACGGACCCAGCGGGCTGAAGCTTTCTTT; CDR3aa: CASTRTQRAEAFF
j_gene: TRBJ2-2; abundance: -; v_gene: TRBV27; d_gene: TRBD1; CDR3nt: TGTGCCAGCAGTCTTAGGGGGTTACAGGGGTATGCGAACACCGGGGAGCTGTTTTTT; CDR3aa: CASSLRGLQGYANTGELFF
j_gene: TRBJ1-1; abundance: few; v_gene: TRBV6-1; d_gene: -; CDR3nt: TGTGCCACCCGGGGGGCGAACACTGAAGCTTTCTTT; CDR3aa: CATRGANTEAFF
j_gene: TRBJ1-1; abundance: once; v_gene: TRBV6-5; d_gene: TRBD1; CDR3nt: TGTGCCAGCAGGCCGGGACAGTCTGCGAACACTGAAGCTTTCTTT; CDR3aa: CASRPGQSANTEAFF
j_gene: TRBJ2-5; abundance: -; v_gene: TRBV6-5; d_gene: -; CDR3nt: TGTGCCAGCAGTTACTCCCTAGCGTCCGAAGAGACCCAGTACTTC; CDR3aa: CASSYSLASEETQYF
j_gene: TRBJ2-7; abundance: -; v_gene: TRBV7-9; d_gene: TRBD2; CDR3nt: TGTGCCAGCAGCCCCGGGGGACTAGCGGGGAGCTCCTACGAGCAGTACTTC; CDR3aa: CASSPGGLAGSSYEQYF
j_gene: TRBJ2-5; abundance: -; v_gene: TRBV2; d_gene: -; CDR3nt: TGTGCCAGCAGAGGTTGGCTAGCAGAGACCCAGTACTTC; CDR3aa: CASRGWLAETQYF
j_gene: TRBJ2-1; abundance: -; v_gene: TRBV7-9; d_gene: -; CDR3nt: TGTGCCAGCAGCTTAGTATTGGGGGGGCACAATGAGCAGTTCTTC; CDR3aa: CASSLVLGGHNEQFF
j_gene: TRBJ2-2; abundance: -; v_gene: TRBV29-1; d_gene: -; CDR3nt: TGCAGCGTTGAAGTCAGGAACACCGGGGAGCTGTTTTTT; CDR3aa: CSVEVRNTGELFF
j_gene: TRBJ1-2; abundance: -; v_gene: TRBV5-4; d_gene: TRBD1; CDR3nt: TGTGCCAGCAGCTTTTGGGACAGGGCGGGCTACACCTTC; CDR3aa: CASSFWDRAGYTF
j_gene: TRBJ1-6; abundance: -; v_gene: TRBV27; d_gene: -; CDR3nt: TGTGCCGTTCAACAGGGTTCCTATAATTCACCCCTCCACTTT; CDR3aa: CAVQQGSYNSPLHF
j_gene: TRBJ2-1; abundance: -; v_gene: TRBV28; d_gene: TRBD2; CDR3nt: TGTGCCAGCAGTTCCGGGGGGGCTTACAATGAGCAGTTCTTC; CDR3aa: CASSSGGAYNEQFF
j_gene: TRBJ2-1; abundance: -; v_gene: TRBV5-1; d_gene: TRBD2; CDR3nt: TGCGCCAGCAGCCCACCTAGCGGGCCCTTCAATGAGCAGTTCTTC; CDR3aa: CASSPPSGPFNEQFF
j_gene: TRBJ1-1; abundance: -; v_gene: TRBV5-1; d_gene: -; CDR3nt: TGCGCCAGCAGCTTGGGTGGGACAACCATGAACACTGAAGCTTTCTTT; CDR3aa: CASSLGGTTMNTEAFF
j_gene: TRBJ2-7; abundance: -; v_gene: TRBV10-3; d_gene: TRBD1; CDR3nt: TGTGCCATGGGCCAAGGGACAGGGGGCCACGAGCAGTACTTC; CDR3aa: CAMGQGTGGHEQYF
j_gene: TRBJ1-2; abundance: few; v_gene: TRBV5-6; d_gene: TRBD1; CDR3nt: TGTGCCAGCAGCCCGGACAGGGTGGAGGGCTACACCTTC; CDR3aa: CASSPDRVEGYTF
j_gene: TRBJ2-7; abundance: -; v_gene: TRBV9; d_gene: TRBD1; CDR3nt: TGTGCCAGCAGCGTAGGGGACAGGGGGTACGAGCAGTACTTC; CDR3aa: CASSVGDRGYEQYF
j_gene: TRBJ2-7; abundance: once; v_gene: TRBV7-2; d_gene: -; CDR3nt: TGTGCCAGCAGGCGCGGGGGCCCCTACGAGCAGTACTTC; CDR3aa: CASRRGGPYEQYF
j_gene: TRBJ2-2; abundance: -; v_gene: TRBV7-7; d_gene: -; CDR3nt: TGTGCTAGCAGCCTCGGTCCCGGGGAGCTGTTTTTT; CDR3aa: CASSLGPGELFF
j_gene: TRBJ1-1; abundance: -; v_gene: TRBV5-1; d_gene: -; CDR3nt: TGCGCCAGCAGCTTGGCCTTTGGAGGATATGAAGCTTTCTTT; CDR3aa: CASSLAFGGYEAFF
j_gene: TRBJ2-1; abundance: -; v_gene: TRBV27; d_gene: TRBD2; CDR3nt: TGTGCCAGCAAGACTAGCGGGAGGGCTATTCTCCACAATGAGCAGTTCTTC; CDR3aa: CASKTSGRAILHNEQFF
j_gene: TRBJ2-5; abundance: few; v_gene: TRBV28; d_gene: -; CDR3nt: TGTGCCAGCAGTTTATATATGAGGGGGCAAGAGACCCAGTACTTC; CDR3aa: CASSLYMRGQETQYF
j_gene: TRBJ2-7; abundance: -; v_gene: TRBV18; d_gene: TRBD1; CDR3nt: TGTGCCAGCTCAGGGGACAGCTACGAGCAGTACTTC; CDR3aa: CASSGDSYEQYF
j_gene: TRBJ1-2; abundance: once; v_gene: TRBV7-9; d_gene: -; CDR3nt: TGTGCCAGCAGCTTAACGGGGTGTGGCTACACCTTC; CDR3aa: CASSLTGCGYTF
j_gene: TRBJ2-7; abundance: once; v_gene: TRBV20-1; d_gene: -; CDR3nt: TGCAGTGCTATCCTAACGAGCGAGCAGTACTTC; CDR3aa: CSAILTSEQYF
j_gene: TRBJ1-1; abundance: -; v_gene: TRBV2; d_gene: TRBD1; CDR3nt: TGTGCCAGCAGTGAGCCAGACAGGGAGACTGAAGCTTTCTTT; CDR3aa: CASSEPDRETEAFF
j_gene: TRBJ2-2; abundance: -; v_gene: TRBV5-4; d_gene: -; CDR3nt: TGTGCCAGCAGCCCGCCTAGGTTGGGCACCGGGGAGCTGTTTTTT; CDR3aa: CASSPPRLGTGELFF